This paragraph covers one T cell receptor (beta chain) sequence. This sample was taken from a study of blood T cell repertoires in COVID-19. Clinical histories supplied by participants themselves formed the basis of cohort assignment. The assay was immunoSEQ multiplex PCR, and TCRdb's table has in-frame clones only and misses some. The data contain about 320,000 clones, less than 85% of them seen just once; the ten biggest clones take up under 2%. The sample was PBMCs or T cells enriched from blood (not recorded which). The receptor was isolated from a woman in her twenties or thirties who had been exposed to COVID-19.

The CDR3 is CASSDSKRDRDYEQYF. The CDR3 bases are TGTGCCAGCAGTGACTCGAAGCGTGACAGGGACTACGAGCAGTACTTC. The chain employs TRBV6-4 and TRBJ2-7; 7 nucleotides line up with TRBD1. V was pared by 0 bases and J by 3 bases, with 8 bases of the junction left unmatched. Germline V CDR1 and CDR2: MRHNA, SNTAGT. The CDR3 extends over 16 amino acids.